The sequence of this T cell receptor (beta chain) was determined in a study of Graves' ophthalmopathy and Graves' hyperthyroidism. For the study at large: Ahead of any treatment, peripheral blood was obtained at the initial diagnosis. The study, taken as a whole, reports: The model's ophthalmopathy progression predictions had around 67% sensitivity and 72.22% specificity.

RNA transcripts were the template, and TCR beta CDR3 regions were amplified from them. Second-round multiplex PCR came after first-round RT-PCR with HTBI primers. Using its own MiXCR run on the multiplex PCR reads, TCRdb lists one record per CDR3 protein. The data contain 170,000 or so distinct CDR3 sequences, 37% of them seen just once; the ten biggest clones take up 5.8%. Physicians reached a diagnosis by relying on clinical symptoms, serum thyroxine, TRAb, thyroid ultrasound and orbital computed tomography. The PBMCs originated from roughly 10 ml of fresh peripheral blood. From germline, CDR1 is DFQATT and CDR2 SNEGSKA (reference sequence). Between the trimmed V and J ends, which lost 6 bases and 3 bases, there was a span of 14 bases. There are 13 residues in the CDR3. Note on this clonotype: Its antigen is still unknown.

The TCR originated in a woman between 35 and 50 years old with Graves' ophthalmopathy. The genes are TRBV20-1 and TRBJ2-5, with TRBD2 as a possible D gene (5 bases). What was sequenced was peripheral blood. In DNA form, the CDR3 reads TGCAGTGCAGACTATCGGGTGGAAGAGACCCAGTACTTC. Its translation is CSADYRVEETQYF.